This section outlines one T cell receptor beta chain sequence together with its context. Its antigen is unidentified. This specimen comes from a study of T cell repertoires in cytomegalovirus infection. About the study: Use of recently identified HLA-C-restricted and well-studied HLA-B-restricted CMV epitopes was part of the study. TCR beta signatures that were public indicated CMV infection and matching HLA type. The study, taken as a whole, reports: HLA-C-restricted CMV-specific TCR beta clonotypes were dominant in the ex vivo response.

TCRdb recomputed calls from the reads with MiXCR, one row per CDR3 protein. The repertoire consists of about 830,000 distinct CDR3 sequences, with less than 35% occurring once and the leading ten covering roughly an eighth. Trimming took 5 bases from V and 5 from J, leaving 21 bases between them. The CDR3 totals 16 residues. This receptor was taken from a human donor in good health (CMV status not recorded). Some clones in this sample may be carry-over from other donors' samples. J is TRBJ1-2 and V is TRBV12-3 or TRBV12-4; D uncertain. Sequenced here: cultured CD8+ T cells from PBMCs, sampled from culture after CMV antigen stimulation. CDR3 bases: TGTGCCAGCAGTGCAGCGTTGGGCCGAGGTGTTTATGGCTACACCTTC. As protein: CASSAALGRGVYGYTF.